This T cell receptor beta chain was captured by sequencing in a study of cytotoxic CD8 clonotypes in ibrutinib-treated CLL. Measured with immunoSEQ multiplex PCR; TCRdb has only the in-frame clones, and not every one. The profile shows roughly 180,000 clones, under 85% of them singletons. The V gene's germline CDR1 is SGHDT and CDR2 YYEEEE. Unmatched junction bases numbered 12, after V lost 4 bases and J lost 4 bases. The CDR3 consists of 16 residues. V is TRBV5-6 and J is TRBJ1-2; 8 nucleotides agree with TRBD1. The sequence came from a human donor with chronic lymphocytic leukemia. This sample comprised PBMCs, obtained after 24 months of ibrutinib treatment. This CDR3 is CASSHRNRQGSYGYTF. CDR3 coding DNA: TGTGCCAGCAGCCATAGAAATCGACAGGGGTCCTATGGCTACACCTTC.